The 19 T cell receptor beta chains reported below all come from one sample, sequenced in a study of a mutant IDH1 vaccine in newly diagnosed glioma. This sample's time point: baseline, week 1 (first vaccination visit). Treatment described: pre-vaccination baseline after standard-of-care therapy. Assay: immunoSEQ multiplex PCR; the TCRdb copy retains only in-frame clones and omits some. Counted here are about 88,000 clones, over 70% occurring once; the ten biggest clones make up about 5.6%. Sequences were derived from PBMCs, sampled from a glioma patient treated with radiotherapy, temozolomide or both. Source of these receptors: a man in his forties or fifties with glioma. Some clones in this sample may be carry-over from other donors' samples.

This rearrangement joins TRBV7-2 to TRBJ2-7; D is perhaps TRBD2 (5 bases). The CDR3 length is 15 residues. V gave up 1 base and J gave up 2 bases, with 12 bases separating them. Germline assignment: CDR1 SGHTA and CDR2 FQGNSA. CDR3 nucleotides: TGTGCCAGCAGCTTAGTGCTAGCCCAAGCCTACGAGCAGTACTTC. Residues: CASSLVLAQAYEQYF.

The chain has TRBV5-1 and TRBJ2-3; D is possibly TRBD2 (6 bases). V was pared by 2 bases and J by 9 bases, with 10 bases between. CDR1 and CDR2 from the germline V gene are SGHRS and YFSETQ. This CDR3 is 12 amino acids long. The CDR3 loop is CASSFGTHTQYF. The CDR3 DNA sequence: TGCGCCAGCAGCTTCGGGACTCACACGCAGTATTTT.

The gene calls are TRBV19 and TRBJ1-1; possibly TRBD1 for D (5 bases). CDR1 LNHDA and CDR2 SQIVND come from the germline V gene (reference sequence). The CDR3 is 14 amino acids. Trimming stripped 5 bases from V and 4 bases from J, with 14 bases between. CDR3 residues: CASSFRDRGTEAFF. The CDR3 DNA reads as TGTGCCAGTAGTTTCCGGGACCGGGGCACTGAAGCTTTCTTT.

The chain links TRBV5-4 to TRBJ1-1; D gene uncertain. The CDR3 contains 15 residues. V was clipped by 5 bases and J by 1 base, with 15 bases between them. Germline V CDR1 and CDR2: SGHNT, YYREEE (reference sequence). Written as DNA, the CDR3 is TGTGCCAGCAGTTCGGATTTCTTACCGAACACTGAAGCTTTCTTT. Amino acids: CASSSDFLPNTEAFF.

V gene TRBV4-1 combines with J gene TRBJ1-5; 8 bases align to TRBD1. This CDR3 contains 15 residues. Germline CDR1 MGHRA, CDR2 YSYEKL. Unmatched junction bases numbered 9, after V lost 0 bases and J lost 11 bases. The CDR3 nucleotides are TGCGCCAGCAGCCAAGATTCAGGGGGCGCGAGGGCCCAGCATTTT. It encodes CASSQDSGGARAQHF.

V usage is TRBV30 and J usage is TRBJ1-2; 8 positions agree with TRBD1. J gave up 4 bases and V 5 bases, and 6 bases lay outside the gene matches. Germline CDR1 reads GTSNPN; CDR2 reads SVGIG (reference sequence). The CDR3 length is 13 residues. The CDR3 DNA follows: TGTGCCTGGGAGACAGGGGCGAGCTATGGCTACACCTTC. Its protein is CAWETGASYGYTF.

The chain joins TRBV2 to TRBJ1-2; tentatively, D is TRBD1 (5 bases). The CDR3 runs 15 residues. Germline loops: CDR1 SNHLY, CDR2 FYNNEI. The V gene lost 1 base and the J gene lost 8 bases, with 17 bases spanning the gap. This chain's CDR3 is CASSEDWSRAQGYTF. CDR3 nucleotide sequence: TGTGCCAGCAGTGAAGATTGGTCCAGGGCTCAAGGCTACACCTTC.

This clone was detected a few times. The chain has TRBV13 and TRBJ2-4; D is ambiguous. V was clipped by 2 bases and J by 3 bases, with 8 bases between them. The CDR3 sequence is 14 residues long. CDR1 and CDR2 (germline): PRHDT, FYEKMQ (reference sequence). The CDR3 DNA reads TGTGCCAGCAGCTTAAAGTGGGGCAAAAACATTCAGTACTTC. Encoded protein: CASSLKWGKNIQYF.

For this clone: One end of the junction does not line up with germline, which may come from a read error. The CDR3 spells CASSPEGWANEKLFF. The CDR3 DNA is TGTGCCAGCAGTCCCGAGGGTTGGGCTAATGAAAAACTGTTTTTT. The chain links TRBV10-3 to TRBJ1-4, with unresolved D. From germline, CDR1 is ENHRY and CDR2 SYGVKD. This CDR3 spans 15 amino acids.

The chain links TRBV2 to TRBJ2-5, with TRBD2 matching 14 bases. Germline lookup yields CDR1 SNHLY and CDR2 FYNNEI. V lost 4 bases, J lost 5 bases, and 3 bases stayed unmatched. The CDR3 runs 15 residues. The CDR3 nucleotides read TGTGCCAGCAGTGGACTAGCGGGGGGGCTCGAGACCCAGTACTTC. Encoded protein: CASSGLAGGLETQYF.

The gene calls are TRBV27 and TRBJ1-4; no clear D. This CDR3 has 15 amino acids. Germline V gives CDR1 MNHEY, CDR2 SMNVEV (reference sequence). V lost 2 bases and J 9 bases, leaving 16 bases between the germline ends. The CDR3 reads CASSLEGFGQKKLFF. The CDR3 DNA reads as TGTGCCAGCAGTTTAGAGGGATTCGGGCAGAAAAAACTGTTTTTT. The entire variable domain, with the rest obtained from reference TRBV27 and TRBJ1-4, is as follows: EAQVTQNPRYLITVTGKKLTVTCSQNMNHEYMSWYRQDPGLGLRQIYYSMNVEVTDKGDVPEGYKVSRKEKRNFPLILESPSPNQTSLYFCASSLEGFGQKKLFFGSGTQLSVL.

The chain couples TRBV19 to TRBJ2-4, with 9 bases that match TRBD1. Per germline, CDR1 LNHDA and CDR2 SQIVND (reference sequence). This CDR3 is built from 13 residues. V lost 7 bases to trimming and J lost 8 bases; unmatched junction nucleotides: 6. The CDR3 region has the DNA TGTGCCAGTACCCCCGGACAGGGGTACATTCAGTACTTC. This codes for CASTPGQGYIQYF.

CDR3 sequence (DNA): TGTGCCTGGATCGGGCCAGAAACTAACTATGGCTACACCTTC. As protein: CAWIGPETNYGYTF. The J gene is TRBJ1-2, the V gene TRBV30; D is uncertain. This CDR3 is 14 amino acids long. V gave up 4 bases and J gave up 0 bases, with 12 bases separating them. The germline gives CDR1 GTSNPN, CDR2 SVGIG (reference sequence).

The rearrangement joins TRBV29-1 to TRBJ2-7; perhaps TRBD1 as D (6 bases). The CDR3 has 13 residues. CDR1 is SQVTM and CDR2 is ANQGSEA in the germline V gene. Trimming took off 6 bases at V and 3 bases at J, with 15 bases between the two ends. CDR3 nucleotides: TGCAGCGTGACCCGGGACATCGACTACGAGCAGTACTTC. Its protein product is CSVTRDIDYEQYF.

The chain has TRBV7-2 and TRBJ2-7, with 7 positions matching TRBD1. Losses at the gene ends were 1 base for V and 6 bases for J; bases not matched to a gene: 3. The CDR3 sequence is 13 residues long. Germline lookup yields CDR1 SGHTA and CDR2 FQGNSA. The CDR3 region is CASSLDHRGEQYF. The CDR3 region has the DNA TGTGCCAGCAGCTTAGACCACAGGGGCGAGCAGTACTTC.

V and J are TRBV18 and TRBJ1-5; D is uncertain. CDR1 and CDR2 (germline): KGHSH, LQKENI. The CDR3 is 13 residues long. Trimming stripped 3 bases from V and 3 bases from J, with 6 bases between. CDR3 loop: CASSPVDNQPQHF. CDR3 DNA: TGTGCCAGCTCACCGGTAGACAATCAGCCCCAGCATTTT.

The chain carries TRBV5-8 and TRBJ2-1; D tentatively fits TRBD1 or TRBD2 (5 bases each). The CDR3 consists of 16 residues. The germline V gene encodes CDR1 SGHTS and CDR2 YDEGEE. V shed 1 base and J shed 3 bases, with 14 bases lying between them. The CDR3 sequence is CASSLYSGLVYNEQFF. The CDR3 DNA reads TGTGCCAGCAGCTTGTATTCGGGGCTCGTCTACAATGAGCAGTTCTTC.

As for this clone: At one boundary the junction diverges from the germline segment, which might be a read error. The chain uses TRBV4-1 and TRBJ1-2, with a possible D match to TRBD1 (5 bases). Germline V lookup: CDR1 MGHRA, CDR2 YSYEKL. The length of the CDR3 is 17 residues. In DNA, the CDR3 is TGCGCCAGCAGCCGCCTGGGACGGGCAGGACTAAACTACGGCTACACCTTC. Encoded protein: CASSRLGRAGLNYGYTF.

The chain uses TRBV5-1 and TRBJ1-4; D not resolved. From germline, CDR1 is SGHRS and CDR2 YFSETQ. Trimming shortened V by 3 bases and J by 6 bases, and 12 bases separated the two germline ends. The length of the CDR3 is 14 residues. This CDR3 is CASSYDGIDEKLFF. CDR3 DNA sequence: TGCGCCAGCAGCTACGACGGTATAGATGAAAAACTGTTTTTT.